The clone carrying this T cell receptor beta chain was observed a few times. Its target is not known. This record belongs to a study of blood T cells in healthy people across ages. Alongside a J-beta primer mix, a sample-barcoded 5' primer served in a second PCR lasting roughly 7 to 11 cycles. TCRdb processed the 5' RACE reads anew with MiXCR; each CDR3 protein has one entry. This sample has approximately 2,000,000 distinct CDR3 sequences, with around 42% found just once. V gave up 1 base and J gave up 7 bases; unmatched junction bases: 3. This CDR3 region has 14 residues. The germline gives CDR1 SGHTA, CDR2 FQGNSA. Study-wide points: Aged donors had fewer naive CD4+ cells and lower diversity than long-lived donors.

The amount of total RNA extracted per sample was at least 5 micrograms. This chain links TRBV7-2 with TRBJ1-5; 8 nucleotides line up with TRBD1. This TCR was recovered from a human donor in good health. Sample: blood. The CDR3 region has the DNA TGTGCCAGCAGCTTAGAGCACAGGGGGCAGCCCCAGCATTTT. The encoded protein is CASSLEHRGQPQHF.